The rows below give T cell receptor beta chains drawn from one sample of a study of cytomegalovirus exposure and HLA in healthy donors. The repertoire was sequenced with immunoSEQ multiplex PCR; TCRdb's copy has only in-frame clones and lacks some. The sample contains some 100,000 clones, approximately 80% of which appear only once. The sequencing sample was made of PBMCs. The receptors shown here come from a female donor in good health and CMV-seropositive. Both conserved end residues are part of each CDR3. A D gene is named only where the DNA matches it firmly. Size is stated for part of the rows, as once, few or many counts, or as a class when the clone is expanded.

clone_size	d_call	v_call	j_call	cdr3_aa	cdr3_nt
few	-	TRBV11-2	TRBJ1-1	CASSRGGQGRTTEAFF	TGTGCCAGCAGCCGAGGTGGGCAGGGGCGGACCACTGAAGCTTTCTTT
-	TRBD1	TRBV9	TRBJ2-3	CASNEEPGQNMQYF	TGTGCCAGCAACGAGGAGCCGGGACAGAACATGCAGTATTTT
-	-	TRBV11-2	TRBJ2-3	CASSLGGNTQYF	TGTGCCAGCAGCTTAGGAGGGAATACGCAGTATTTT
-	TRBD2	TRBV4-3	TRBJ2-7	CASSQTSGGRYEQYF	TGCGCCAGCAGCCAGACTAGCGGGGGCCGGTACGAGCAGTACTTC
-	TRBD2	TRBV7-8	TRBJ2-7	CASSQTSGNYEQYF	TGTGCCAGCAGCCAGACTAGCGGGAACTACGAGCAGTACTTC
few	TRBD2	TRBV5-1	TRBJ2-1	CASQTSGRADSYEQFF	TGCGCCAGCCAAACTAGCGGGAGGGCCGATAGCTATGAGCAGTTCTTC
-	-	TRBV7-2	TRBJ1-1	CASSFAHLNTEAFF	TGTGCCAGCAGCTTTGCGCACCTGAACACTGAAGCTTTCTTT
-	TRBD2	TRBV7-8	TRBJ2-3	CASSWGLAGGGGTDTQYF	TGTGCCAGCTCTTGGGGGCTAGCGGGGGGTGGGGGCACAGATACGCAGTATTTT
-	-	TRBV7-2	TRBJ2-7	CASSSSSGHQDEQYF	TGTGCCAGCAGCTCTAGTTCGGGACACCAGGACGAGCAGTACTTC
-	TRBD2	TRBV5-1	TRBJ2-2	CASSLAGLAGAFTGELFF	TGCGCCAGCAGCTTGGCGGGACTAGCGGGGGCCTTCACCGGGGAGCTGTTTTTT
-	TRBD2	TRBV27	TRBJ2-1	CASSLGSPGLAGVWQFF	TGTGCCAGCAGTTTAGGTTCCCCGGGACTAGCGGGAGTCTGGCAGTTCTTC
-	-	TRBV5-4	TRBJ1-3	CASSLAGTGFAGNTIYF	TGTGCCAGCAGCTTGGCAGGAACAGGGTTCGCTGGAAACACCATATATTTT
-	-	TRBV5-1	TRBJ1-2	CASSFSPGEWGYTF	TGCGCCAGCAGCTTTAGTCCGGGAGAATGGGGCTACACCTTC
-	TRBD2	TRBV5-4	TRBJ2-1	CASSSGTSNEQFF	TGTGCCAGCAGCTCGGGGACTAGCAATGAGCAGTTCTTC
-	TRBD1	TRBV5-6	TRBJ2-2	CASSPRGRAGELFF	TGTGCCAGCAGTCCCAGGGGGCGAGCCGGGGAGCTGTTTTTT
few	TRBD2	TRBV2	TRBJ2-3	CASRAGRETDTQYF	TGTGCCAGCAGAGCAGGGAGGGAGACAGATACGCAGTATTTT
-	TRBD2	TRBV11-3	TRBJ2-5	CASSFSGGGETQYF	TGTGCCAGCAGCTTTAGCGGGGGAGGAGAGACCCAGTACTTC
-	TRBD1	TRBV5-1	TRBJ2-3	CASRRAGQDTDTQYF	TGCGCCAGCAGACGTGCGGGACAGGACACAGATACGCAGTATTTT
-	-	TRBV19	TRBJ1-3	CASSILAGPGNTIYF	TGTGCCAGTAGTATATTAGCAGGGCCTGGAAACACCATATATTTT
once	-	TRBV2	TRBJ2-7	CASSGGGPNSYEQYF	TGTGCCAGCAGTGGGGGGGGCCCAAATTCCTACGAGCAGTACTTC
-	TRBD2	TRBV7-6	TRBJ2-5	CASSLASSGNRETQYF	TGTGCCAGCAGCTTAGCGTCTAGCGGGAACCGGGAGACCCAGTACTTC
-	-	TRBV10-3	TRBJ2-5	CAISPSGSQETQYF	TGTGCCATCAGTCCCTCGGGATCCCAAGAGACCCAGTACTTC
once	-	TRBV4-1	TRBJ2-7	CASSHKQGTPYEQYF	TGCGCCAGCAGCCACAAACAGGGAACTCCCTACGAGCAGTACTTC
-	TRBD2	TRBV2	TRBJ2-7	CASGRDGGGEQYF	TGTGCCAGCGGGAGGGACGGGGGAGGAGAGCAGTACTTC
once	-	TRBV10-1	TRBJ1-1	CASSVTVGNAEAFF	TGCGCCAGCAGTGTGACAGTAGGTAATGCTGAAGCTTTCTTT
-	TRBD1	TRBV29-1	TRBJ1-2	CSVDRGEGYTF	TGCAGCGTTGACAGGGGGGAAGGCTACACCTTC
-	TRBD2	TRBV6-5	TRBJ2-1	CASSYSPGLAGEQFF	TGTGCCAGCAGTTACTCTCCGGGACTAGCGGGTGAGCAGTTCTTC
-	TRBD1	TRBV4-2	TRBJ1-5	CASSLTGQGGQPQHF	TGTGCCAGCAGCCTAACGGGACAGGGCGGTCAGCCCCAGCATTTT
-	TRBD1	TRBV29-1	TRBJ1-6	CSVRTGGNDNSPLHF	TGCAGCGTCCGGACAGGGGGCAACGATAATTCACCCCTCCACTTT
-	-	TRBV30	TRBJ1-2	CAWTRTGLARYTF	TGTGCCTGGACCCGAACAGGGTTAGCGCGGTACACCTTC
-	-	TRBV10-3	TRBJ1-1	CAISPGQRNTEAFF	TGTGCCATCAGTCCCGGACAGAGGAACACTGAAGCTTTCTTT
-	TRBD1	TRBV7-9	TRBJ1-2	CASRPGGTNYGYTF	TGTGCCAGCAGGCCAGGGGGGACTAACTATGGCTACACCTTC
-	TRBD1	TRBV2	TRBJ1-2	CASSLRPQGDGYTF	TGTGCCAGCAGTCTGAGACCCCAGGGGGATGGCTACACCTTC